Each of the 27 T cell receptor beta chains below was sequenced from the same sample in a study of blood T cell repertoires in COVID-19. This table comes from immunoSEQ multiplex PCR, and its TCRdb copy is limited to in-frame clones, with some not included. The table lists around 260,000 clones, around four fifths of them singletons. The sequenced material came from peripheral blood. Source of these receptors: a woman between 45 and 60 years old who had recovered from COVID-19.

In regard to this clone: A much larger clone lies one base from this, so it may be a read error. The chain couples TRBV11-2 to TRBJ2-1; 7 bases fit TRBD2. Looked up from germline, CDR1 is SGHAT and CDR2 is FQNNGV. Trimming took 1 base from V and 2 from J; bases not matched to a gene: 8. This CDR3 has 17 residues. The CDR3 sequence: CASSLVAGVDPYNEQFF. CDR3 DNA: TGTGCCAGCAGCTTAGTCGCGGGAGTAGACCCCTACAATGAGCAGTTCTTC.

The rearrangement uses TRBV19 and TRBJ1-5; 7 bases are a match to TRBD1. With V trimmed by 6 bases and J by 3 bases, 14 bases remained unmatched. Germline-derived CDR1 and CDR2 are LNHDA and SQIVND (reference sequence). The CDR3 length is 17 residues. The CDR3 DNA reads TGTGCCAGTAGCGGCTGGGACAGCCTGTCCTCCAATCAGCCCCAGCATTTT. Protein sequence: CASSGWDSLSSNQPQHF.

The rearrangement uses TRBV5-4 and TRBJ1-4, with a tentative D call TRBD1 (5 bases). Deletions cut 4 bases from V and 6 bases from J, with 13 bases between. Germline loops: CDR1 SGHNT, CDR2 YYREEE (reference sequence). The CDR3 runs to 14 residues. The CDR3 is CASSGGFSDEKLFF. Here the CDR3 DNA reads TGTGCCAGCAGCGGGGGGTTCAGCGATGAAAAACTGTTTTTT. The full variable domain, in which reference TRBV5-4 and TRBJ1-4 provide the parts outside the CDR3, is ETGVTQSPTHLIKTRGQQVTLRCSSQSGHNTVSWYQQALGQGPQFIFQYYREEENGRGNFPPRFSGLQFPNYSSELNVNALELDDSALYLCASSGGFSDEKLFFGSGTQLSVL.

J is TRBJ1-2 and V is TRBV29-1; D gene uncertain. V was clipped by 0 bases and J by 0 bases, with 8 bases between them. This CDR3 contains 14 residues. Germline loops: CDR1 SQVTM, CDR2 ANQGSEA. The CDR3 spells CSVEDGSSNYGYTF. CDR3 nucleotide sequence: TGCAGCGTTGAAGACGGGAGTTCTAACTATGGCTACACCTTC. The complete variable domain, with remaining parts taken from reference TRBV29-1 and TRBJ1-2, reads SAVISQKPSRDICQRGTSLTIQCQVDSQVTMMFWYRQQPGQSLTLIATANQGSEATYESGFVIDKFPISRPNLTFSTLTVSNMSPEDSSIYLCSVEDGSSNYGYTFGSGTRLTVV.

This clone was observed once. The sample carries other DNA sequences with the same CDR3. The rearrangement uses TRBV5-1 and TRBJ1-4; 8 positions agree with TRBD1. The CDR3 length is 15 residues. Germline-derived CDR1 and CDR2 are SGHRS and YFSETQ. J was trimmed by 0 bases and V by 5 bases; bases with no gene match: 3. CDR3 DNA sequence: TGCGCCAGCAGGGAGACAGGGGCAACTAATGAAAAACTGTTTTTT. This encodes CASRETGATNEKLFF.

CDR3 nucleotides: TGTGCCAGCAGTCCGGAAAGCGGAAGCTCCTACAATGAGCAGTTCTTC. Amino acids: CASSPESGSSYNEQFF. V usage is TRBV28 and J usage is TRBJ2-1, with D tentatively TRBD2 (5 bases). V lost 5 bases and J 0 bases, leaving 14 bases between the germline ends. The CDR3 spans 16 residues. Germline loops: CDR1 MDHEN, CDR2 SYDVKM.

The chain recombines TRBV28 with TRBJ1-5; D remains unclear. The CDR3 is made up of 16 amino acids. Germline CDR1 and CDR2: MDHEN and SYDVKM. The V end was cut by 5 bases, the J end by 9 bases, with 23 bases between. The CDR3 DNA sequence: TGTGCCAGCAGTCCCCGGTCTCTCCTTAGATACGGGCCCCAGCATTTT. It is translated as CASSPRSLLRYGPQHF.

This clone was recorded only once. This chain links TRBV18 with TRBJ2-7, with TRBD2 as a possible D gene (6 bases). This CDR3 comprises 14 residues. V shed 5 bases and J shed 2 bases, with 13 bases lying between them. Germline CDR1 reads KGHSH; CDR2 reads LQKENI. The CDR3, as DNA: TGTGCCAGCTCATCCAGGACTACAACCTACGAGCAGTACTTC. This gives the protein CASSSRTTTYEQYF. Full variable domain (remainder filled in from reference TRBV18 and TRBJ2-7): NAGVMQNPRHLVRRRGQEARLRCSPMKGHSHVYWYRQLPEEGLKFMVYLQKENIIDESGMPKERFSAEFPKEGPSILRIQQVVRGDSAAYFCASSSRTTTYEQYFGPGTRLTVT.

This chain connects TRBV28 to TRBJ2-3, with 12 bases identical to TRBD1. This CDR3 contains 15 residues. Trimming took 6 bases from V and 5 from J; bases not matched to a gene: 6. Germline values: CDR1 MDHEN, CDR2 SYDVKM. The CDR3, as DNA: TGTGCCAGCAGGCGGGGACAGGGGGCAGAAGATACGCAGTATTTT. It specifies CASRRGQGAEDTQYF.

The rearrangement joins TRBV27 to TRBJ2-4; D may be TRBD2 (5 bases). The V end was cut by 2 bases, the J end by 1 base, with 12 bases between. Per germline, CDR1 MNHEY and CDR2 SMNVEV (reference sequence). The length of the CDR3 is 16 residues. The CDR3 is CASSLVWGEAKNIQYF. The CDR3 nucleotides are TGTGCCAGCAGTTTAGTGTGGGGAGAGGCCAAAAACATTCAGTACTTC.

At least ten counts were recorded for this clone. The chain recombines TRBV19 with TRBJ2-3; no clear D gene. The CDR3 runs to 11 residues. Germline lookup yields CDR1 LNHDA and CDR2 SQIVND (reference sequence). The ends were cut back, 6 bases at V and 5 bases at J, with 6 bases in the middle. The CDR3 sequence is CASRREDTQYF. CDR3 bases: TGTGCCAGTAGACGAGAAGATACGCAGTATTTT.

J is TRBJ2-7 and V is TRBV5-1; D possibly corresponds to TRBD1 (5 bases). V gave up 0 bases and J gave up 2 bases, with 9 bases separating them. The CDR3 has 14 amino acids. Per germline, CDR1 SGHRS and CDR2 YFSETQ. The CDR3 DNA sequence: TGCGCCAGCAGCTTGGAGCAGGGCCCCTACGAGCAGTACTTC. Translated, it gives CASSLEQGPYEQYF.

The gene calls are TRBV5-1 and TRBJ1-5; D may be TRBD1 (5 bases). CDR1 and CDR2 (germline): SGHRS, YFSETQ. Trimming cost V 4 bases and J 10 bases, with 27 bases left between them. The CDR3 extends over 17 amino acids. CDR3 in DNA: TGCGCCAGCAGCCTGAGGGGACTGCGCGAAGGGCAGGGCCCCCAGCATTTT. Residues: CASSLRGLREGQGPQHF. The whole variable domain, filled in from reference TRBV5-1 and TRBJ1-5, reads KAGVTQTPRYLIKTRGQQVTLSCSPISGHRSVSWYQQTPGQGLQFLFEYFSETQRNKGNFPGRFSGRQFSNSRSEMNVSTLELGDSALYLCASSLRGLREGQGPQHFGDGTRLSIL.

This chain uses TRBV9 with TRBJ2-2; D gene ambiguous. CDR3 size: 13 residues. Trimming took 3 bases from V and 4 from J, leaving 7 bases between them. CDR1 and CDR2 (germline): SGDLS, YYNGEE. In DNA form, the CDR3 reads TGTGCCAGCAGCGCGCTCGGCACCGGGGAGCTGTTTTTT. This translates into CASSALGTGELFF.

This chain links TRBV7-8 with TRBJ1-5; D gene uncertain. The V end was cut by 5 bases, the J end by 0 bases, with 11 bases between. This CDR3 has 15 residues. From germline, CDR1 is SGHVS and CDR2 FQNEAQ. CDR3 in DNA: TGTGCCAGCAGCGTCGGGAGGGATAGCAATCAGCCCCAGCATTTT. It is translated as CASSVGRDSNQPQHF.

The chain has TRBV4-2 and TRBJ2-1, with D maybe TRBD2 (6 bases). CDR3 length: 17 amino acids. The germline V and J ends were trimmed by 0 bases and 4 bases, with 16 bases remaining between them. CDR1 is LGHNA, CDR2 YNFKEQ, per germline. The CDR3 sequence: CASSQDGGGFVYNEQFF. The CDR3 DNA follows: TGTGCCAGCAGCCAAGATGGCGGAGGGTTTGTGTACAATGAGCAGTTCTTC.

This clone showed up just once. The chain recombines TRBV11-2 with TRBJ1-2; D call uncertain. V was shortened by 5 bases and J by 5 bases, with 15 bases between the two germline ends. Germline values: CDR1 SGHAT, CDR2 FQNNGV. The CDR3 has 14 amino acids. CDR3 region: CASSVGSSGYGYTF. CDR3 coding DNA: TGTGCCAGCAGCGTCGGGTCTTCGGGTTATGGCTACACCTTC.

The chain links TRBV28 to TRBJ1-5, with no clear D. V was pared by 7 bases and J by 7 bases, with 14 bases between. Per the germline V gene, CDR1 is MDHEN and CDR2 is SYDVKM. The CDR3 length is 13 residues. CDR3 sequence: CASKPGGRQPQHF. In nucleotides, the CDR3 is TGTGCCAGCAAACCGGGAGGGCGGCAGCCCCAGCATTTT.

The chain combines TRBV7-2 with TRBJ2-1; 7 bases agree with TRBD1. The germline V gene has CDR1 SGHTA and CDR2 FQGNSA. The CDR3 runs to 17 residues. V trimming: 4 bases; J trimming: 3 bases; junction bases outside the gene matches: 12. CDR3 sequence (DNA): TGTGCCAGCAGCTCCCCGACAGGGAGTTTTGTCTACAATGAGCAGTTCTTC. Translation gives CASSSPTGSFVYNEQFF.

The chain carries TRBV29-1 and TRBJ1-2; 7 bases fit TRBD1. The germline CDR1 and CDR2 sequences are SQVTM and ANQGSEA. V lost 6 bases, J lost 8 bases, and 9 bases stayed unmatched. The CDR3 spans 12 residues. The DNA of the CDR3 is TGCAGCGTCATAGACAGGGAAGTGGGCTACACCTTC. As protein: CSVIDREVGYTF. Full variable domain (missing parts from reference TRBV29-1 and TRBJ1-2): SAVISQKPSRDICQRGTSLTIQCQVDSQVTMMFWYRQQPGQSLTLIATANQGSEATYESGFVIDKFPISRPNLTFSTLTVSNMSPEDSSIYLCSVIDREVGYTFGSGTRLTVV.

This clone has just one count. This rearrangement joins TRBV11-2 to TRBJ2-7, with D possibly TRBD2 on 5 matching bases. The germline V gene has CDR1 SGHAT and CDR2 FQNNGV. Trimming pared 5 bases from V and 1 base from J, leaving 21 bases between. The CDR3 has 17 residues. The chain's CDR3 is CASSRLIPDYFSYEQYF. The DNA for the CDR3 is TGTGCCAGCAGCCGATTAATCCCCGACTACTTTTCCTACGAGCAGTACTTC.

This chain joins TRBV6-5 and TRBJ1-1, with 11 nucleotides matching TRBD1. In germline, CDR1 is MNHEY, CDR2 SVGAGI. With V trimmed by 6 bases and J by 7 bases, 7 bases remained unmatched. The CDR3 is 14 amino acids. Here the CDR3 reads CASRRTGGGGEAFF. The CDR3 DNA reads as TGTGCCAGCAGGAGGACAGGGGGCGGCGGTGAAGCTTTCTTT.

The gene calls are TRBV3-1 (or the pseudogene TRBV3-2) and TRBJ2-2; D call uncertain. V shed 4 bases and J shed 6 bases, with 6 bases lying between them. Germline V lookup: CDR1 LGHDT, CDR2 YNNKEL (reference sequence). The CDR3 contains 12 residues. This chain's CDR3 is CASSRASGELFF. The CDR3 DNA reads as TGTGCCAGCAGCCGGGCATCCGGGGAGCTGTTTTTT.

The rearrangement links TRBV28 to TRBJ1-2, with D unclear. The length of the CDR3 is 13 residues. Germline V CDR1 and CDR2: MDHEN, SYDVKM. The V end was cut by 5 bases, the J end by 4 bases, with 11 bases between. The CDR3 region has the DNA TGTGCCAGCAGTCCTACGGTTGGCTATGGCTACACCTTC. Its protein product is CASSPTVGYGYTF.

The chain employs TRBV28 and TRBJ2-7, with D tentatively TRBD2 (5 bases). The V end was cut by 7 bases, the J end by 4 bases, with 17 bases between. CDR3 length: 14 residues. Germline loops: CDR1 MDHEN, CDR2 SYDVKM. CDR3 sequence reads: CASTDRLRSYEQYF. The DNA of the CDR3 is TGTGCCAGCACCGATAGACTACGGTCGTACGAGCAGTACTTC.

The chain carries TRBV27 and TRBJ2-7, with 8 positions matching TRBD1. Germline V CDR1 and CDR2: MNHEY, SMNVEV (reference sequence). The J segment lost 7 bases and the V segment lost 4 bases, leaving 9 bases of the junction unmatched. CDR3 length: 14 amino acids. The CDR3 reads CASSSLQGAREQYF. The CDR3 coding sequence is TGTGCCAGCAGTTCCCTGCAGGGGGCGCGAGAGCAGTACTTC.

The DNA of the CDR3 is TGTGCCACCAGCAGAGCCATAGCGGGAGGTCTCTACGAGCAGTACTTC. Translated: CATSRAIAGGLYEQYF. This chain links TRBV15 with TRBJ2-7; 10 bases line up with TRBD2. Germline assignment: CDR1 LNHNV and CDR2 YYDKDF (reference sequence). V shed 1 base and J 3 bases; nucleotides not matched to a gene: 6. The CDR3 has 16 amino acids.